This T cell receptor beta chain was sequenced for a study of T cells in Graves' hyperthyroidism and ophthalmopathy. Background on the study: Peripheral blood specimens were obtained at initial diagnosis, prior to any treatment. General study findings and limits: Blood also held most thyroid clonotypes expanded beyond 0.001. From stable hyperthyroidism, ophthalmopathy was set apart by a 13 V-J model.

About 10 ml fresh peripheral blood yielded the PBMCs. Amplification targeted TCR beta CDR3 regions from RNA transcripts. HTBI primers were used for first-round RT-PCR of the TCR CDR3. MiXCR, run by TCRdb on the multiplex PCR reads, gives a single entry per CDR3 protein. The sample consists of around 600,000 distinct CDR3 sequences, 15% to 19% of them appearing once. With regard to this clonotype: Its antigen is unidentified. A much larger clonotype is one base distant, so this may be a read error.

The clonotype was recovered from a woman aged 25 to 39 with Graves' hyperthyroidism. Sequences were obtained from blood.

CDR3 in DNA: TGTGCCAGCTGCGTAGGAGGGCAGGGCGAGCAGTACTTC. The encoded protein is CASCVGGQGEQYF. The chain carries TRBV9 and TRBJ2-7; possibly TRBD2 for D (6 bases). CDR3 size: 13 residues. The germline CDR1 and CDR2 sequences are SGDLS and YYNGEE.